This T cell receptor beta chain was captured in a study of human T cells and chemical hapten exposure (dated by TCRdb to 2020 to 2023). Looking at the study overall: For sensitization, 2% DPC in acetone was applied to a roughly 2 cm by roughly 2 cm area of upper inner arm skin. Patients additionally received weekly therapeutic DPC doses to the scalp throughout the roughly 24-week study period. Patch testing on the upper back used Finn chambers containing 0.01% DPC, with scoring done after 6 days according to International Contact Dermatitis Research Group standards. The mostly female patient cohort included alopecia areata with under or over 50% scalp involvement, alopecia totalis and alopecia universalis. Libraries were pooled for sequencing, and variation in per-sample TCR yields was attributed mainly to small differences in library volumes within the pool. This study followed changes in the peripheral blood TCR repertoire in vivo during primary and secondary sensitization of alopecia patients to the hapten diphenylcyclopropenone (DPC). Blood samples were taken from patients before sensitization (week 0) and at 2, 6 and about 24 weeks after DPC sensitization. About 27 alopecia patients gave blood for TCR sequencing at one to four time points (pre-sensitization, 2, 6 and 24 weeks).

This sample's time point label indicates: patch test 3, about 24 weeks after DPC sensitization. The meaning of the sample's treatment or condition label: therapeutic diphenylcyclopropenone sensitization with weekly scalp DPC. Blood at each patch-test visit was drawn before the patch test was applied. Patients were considered eligible if aged 18 to 70, diagnosed with alopecia and deemed suitable for DPC therapy, and patients were excluded if pregnant. Unfractionated whole blood was collected in Tempus Blood RNA tubes, and total RNA was extracted from that blood. Overall study results and their limits: Alopecia, a presumed autoimmune disease, was present in all patients, so the immune response of the patients might differ from that of healthy individuals. After repeated subsampling, the strength of the expansion versus patch-test correlation and the threshold at which it became significant changed. DPC sensitization did not change how many TCRs were above 1 in 1000 frequency, and no evidence was found of alterations in global repertoire structure. Significantly more large CDR3 similarity clusters were formed by expanded TCRs than by pre-sensitization or healthy control sets, consistent with antigen-driven responses. The number of PT1 expanded TCRs positively correlated with patch test score, significant at thresholds 8, 16 and 32 but not 4.

Libraries were prepared through RACE. The sample was run on a NextSeq 500. Library preparation attached unique molecular identifiers to individual cDNA molecules for quantitative, reproducible TCR counting. From each blood RNA sample, both TCR alpha and TCR beta chains were sequenced. In the authors' own workflow: Samples had a median of about 96,000 TCRs, with a range from about 23,224 to 750,000. The Decombinator software suite was used to annotate the V, J and CDR3 of the TCR reads. For PS versus PT1 abundance plots, all samples were subsampled to the same number of TCRs (28,000). Expanded TCRs were defined as absent before sensitization and observed at least eight times at the 2-week time point. The public reads were quality trimmed at Q25 with fastp and then assembled into clones with MiXCR by TCRdb, keeping productive beta chains. Merged by CDR3 protein, the rows form single entries marked with the most common genes and DNA. The V and J calls were not made by the authors but by TCRdb's processing. The sample records about 190,000 distinct CDR3 sequences, roughly a quarter of which are singletons. 2% to 3% of the sample is in the top ten clones.

Unmatched junction bases come to 6, with V trimmed by 1 base and J by 1 base. The CDR3 measures 16 amino acids from cysteine to phenylalanine. This entry keeps only the CDR3 DNA: 48 bases, framed from base 1. Reading the germline V gene (reference sequence) gives CDR1 DFQATT and CDR2 SNEGSKA. A word on this clonotype: The antigen it recognizes is unknown. Per-base qualities were not stored, and no clone one base away is much larger.

The sequence links TRBV20-1 to TRBJ2-5, with 10 central nucleotides matching TRBD2. The sequence was obtained from a woman aged 40 to 50 with alopecia areata. Some clones in this sample may be carry-over from other donors' samples. Specimen: whole blood, collected in connection with sensitization to the hapten diphenylcyclopropenone (DPC). The CDR3 in this case is CSARAASGSVQETQYF. DNA sequence: TGCAGTGCTAGAGCGGCTAGCGGGAGTGTCCAAGAGACCCAGTACTTC.